These 20 T cell receptor beta chains came from one sample sequenced in a study of blood T cell repertoires in COVID-19. Method: immunoSEQ multiplex PCR; TCRdb's copy keeps in-frame clones and lacks some. In the table there are 100,000 to 110,000 clones, approximately 90% of which are singletons. Sequenced sample: peripheral blood. These receptors originate from a man aged 50 to 59 with active COVID-19.

The CDR3 reads CASSWTLAGGAYEQYF. As DNA, the CDR3 is TGCGCCAGCAGCTGGACACTAGCGGGGGGAGCCTACGAGCAGTACTTC. The chain has TRBV5-1 and TRBJ2-7; 12 nucleotides align to TRBD2. The CDR3 runs 16 residues. Germline V lookup: CDR1 SGHRS, CDR2 YFSETQ. Unmatched junction bases numbered 6, after V lost 3 bases and J lost 2 bases.

The chain is built from TRBV24-1 and TRBJ2-7; the match to TRBD1 covers 8 bases. With V trimmed by 4 bases and J by 5 bases, 12 bases remained unmatched. The CDR3 consists of 16 residues. CDR1 KGHDR and CDR2 SFDVKD come from the germline V gene. The CDR3 nucleotides read TGTGCCACCAGTGACCAGGACAGGGTAACAACCCACGAGCAGTACGTC. It codes for CATSDQDRVTTHEQYV.

The genes are TRBV7-9 and TRBJ1-4; TRBD1 agrees at 8 bases. CDR1 is SEHNR, CDR2 FQNEAQ, per germline (reference sequence). J lost 0 bases, V lost 5 bases, and 2 bases had no gene match. This CDR3 has 15 amino acids. The chain's CDR3 is CASSPQGATNEKLFF. The CDR3 region has the DNA TGTGCCAGCAGCCCACAGGGGGCAACTAATGAAAAACTGTTTTTT. The full variable domain, with the rest looked up from reference TRBV7-9 and TRBJ1-4, is DTGVSQNPRHKITKRGQNVTFRCDPISEHNRLYWYRQTLGQGPEFLTYFQNEAQLEKSRLLSDRFSAERPKGSFSTLEIQRTEQGDSAMYLCASSPQGATNEKLFFGSGTQLSVL.

The rearrangement joins TRBV6-5 to TRBJ1-1, with 8 nucleotides matching TRBD1. With V trimmed by 3 bases and J by 1 base, 7 bases remained unmatched. The CDR3 runs to 16 residues. Germline assignment: CDR1 MNHEY and CDR2 SVGAGI. Written as DNA, the CDR3 is TGTGCCAGCAGTTATCGCCCCGGGACAGGGAACACTGAAGCTTTCTTT. Translating it yields CASSYRPGTGNTEAFF.

V and J are TRBV10-2 and TRBJ2-6; possible D gene TRBD2, 5 bases. V was pared by 5 bases and J by 2 bases, with 7 bases between. The CDR3 loop spans 14 amino acids. Germline V gives CDR1 WSHSY, CDR2 SAAADI. The CDR3 sequence is CASSIGAGANVLTF. As DNA, the CDR3 is TGCGCCAGCAGTATCGGGGCTGGGGCCAACGTCCTGACTTTC.

This chain joins TRBV2 and TRBJ1-6; D unresolved. CDR3 length: 13 residues. V was shortened by 10 bases and J by 7 bases, with 14 bases between the two germline ends. CDR1 is SNHLY and CDR2 is FYNNEI in the germline V gene. Here the CDR3 reads CANRRLLNSPLHF. The CDR3 nucleotides are TGTGCCAACCGACGACTGCTAAATTCACCCCTCCACTTT.

V is TRBV29-1 and J is TRBJ1-1; D is possibly TRBD1 (6 bases). Germline V gives CDR1 SQVTM, CDR2 ANQGSEA. The CDR3 covers 13 residues. The V end was cut by 4 bases, the J end by 4 bases, with 13 bases between. The CDR3 DNA reads as TGCAGCGTTGTGGACAGACACCTCACTGAAGCTTTCTTT. Encoded protein: CSVVDRHLTEAFF.

V gene TRBV20-1 combines with J gene TRBJ2-5; TRBD2 is a possible D gene (5 bases). V lost 3 bases and J lost 5, with 19 bases in between. CDR3 length: 15 residues. Germline CDR1 DFQATT, CDR2 SNEGSKA (reference sequence). As DNA, the CDR3 is TGCAGTGCTAGTCCGCTGAGGGCCCCGGGGGAGACCCAGTACTTC. Translating it yields CSASPLRAPGETQYF.

The J gene is TRBJ2-5, the V gene TRBV7-9; tentatively, D is TRBD2 (5 bases). The CDR3 has 15 residues. Trimming took off 2 bases at V and 5 bases at J, with 15 bases between the two ends. The germline V gene encodes CDR1 SEHNR and CDR2 FQNEAQ (reference sequence). The CDR3 loop reads CASSLLALLGETQYF. CDR3 DNA: TGTGCCAGCAGCTTACTAGCCTTATTGGGGGAGACCCAGTACTTC.

The V call is TRBV10-2, the J call TRBJ1-4; 7 bases match TRBD1. The V and J ends lost 6 bases and 2 bases, in that order; junction bases with no gene match: 15. The CDR3 spans 18 residues. Germline V gene sequence: CDR1 WSHSY, CDR2 SAAADI. The CDR3 region has the DNA TGCGCCAGCAGCCCAGGGGGACTCAAGCGCACCACTAATGAAAAACTGTTTTTT. Translated, it gives CASSPGGLKRTTNEKLFF.

The V gene is TRBV7-8, the J gene TRBJ2-1; TRBD2 matches 9 bases. CDR3 length: 17 residues. J gave up 2 bases and V 1 base, and 6 bases lay outside the gene matches. CDR1 and CDR2 from the germline V gene are SGHVS and FQNEAQ. The CDR3 nucleotides are TGTGCCAGCAGCTTAGGGAGCGGGGGGACCCCCTACAATGAGCAGTTCTTC. It encodes CASSLGSGGTPYNEQFF.

The chain recombines TRBV5-1 with TRBJ1-2; 9 positions agree with TRBD1. Germline V gene sequence: CDR1 SGHRS, CDR2 YFSETQ. This CDR3 has 13 amino acids. The V gene end was trimmed by 4 bases and the J gene end by 5 bases; junction bases not matched to a gene: 3. The CDR3 loop is CASSLDRGYGYTF. Written as DNA, the CDR3 is TGCGCCAGCAGCCTGGACAGGGGATATGGCTACACCTTC.

The genes are TRBV7-2 and TRBJ2-7; 10 bases map to TRBD2. V shed 6 bases, J shed 6 bases, and the junction held 11 bases outside the gene matches. Germline V gives CDR1 SGHTA, CDR2 FQGNSA. The CDR3 loop spans 15 amino acids. The CDR3 here is CASSHQRGGRGEQYF. The CDR3 DNA reads as TGTGCCAGCAGTCATCAGCGGGGGGGCCGGGGCGAGCAGTACTTC.

V usage is TRBV6-6 and J usage is TRBJ2-3, with 10 bases identical to TRBD2. CDR1 and CDR2 from the germline V gene are MNHNY and SVGAGI (reference sequence). There are 16 residues in the CDR3. V was pared by 5 bases and J by 0 bases, with 5 bases of the junction left unmatched. DNA for the CDR3: TGTGCCAGCAGTCACGGACTAGCGGTTAGCACAGATACGCAGTATTTT. Encoded protein: CASSHGLAVSTDTQYF.

The chain carries TRBV5-4 and TRBJ2-5; the match to TRBD2 covers 12 bases. The CDR3 loop spans 14 amino acids. With 10 bases clipped from V and 4 bases from J, the junction kept 8 bases outside the gene matches. Germline V gene sequence: CDR1 SGHNT, CDR2 YYREEE (reference sequence). In nucleotides, the CDR3 is TGTGCCGGTCAACTAGCGGGGGGCAGAGAGACCCAGTACTTC. Residues: CAGQLAGGRETQYF.

The V call is TRBV29-1, the J call TRBJ2-3; 8 nucleotides align to TRBD2. Germline-derived CDR1 and CDR2 are SQVTM and ANQGSEA. J lost 5 bases, V lost 6 bases, and 13 bases had no gene match. The CDR3 has 15 amino acids. The CDR3 region has the DNA TGCAGCGTAGCTGGACTAGCTTTTTCAGGAGATACGCAGTATTTT. It specifies CSVAGLAFSGDTQYF.

The chain joins TRBV12-5 to TRBJ1-6, with a tentative D call TRBD1 (6 bases). Between the trimmed V and J ends, which lost 1 base and 7 bases, there was a span of 14 bases. The CDR3 totals 16 residues. The V gene's germline CDR1 is LGHNT and CDR2 FRNRAP. The CDR3 sequence: CASGLATGPVNSPLHF. The CDR3 coding sequence is TGTGCTAGTGGTTTGGCGACAGGACCGGTGAATTCACCCCTCCACTTT.

This chain connects TRBV7-9 to TRBJ2-2, with D perhaps TRBD2 (6 bases). This CDR3 comprises 12 residues. Trimming stripped 3 bases from V and 10 bases from J, with 9 bases between. Germline lookup yields CDR1 SEHNR and CDR2 FQNEAQ (reference sequence). The CDR3: CASSFRDLELFF. DNA for the CDR3: TGTGCCAGCAGCTTCCGGGACTTGGAGCTGTTTTTT.

The gene calls are TRBV19 and TRBJ2-1; TRBD1 agrees at 7 bases. With 2 bases clipped from V and 7 bases from J, the junction kept 5 bases outside the gene matches. Germline V CDR1 and CDR2: LNHDA, SQIVND (reference sequence). CDR3 length: 14 residues. The CDR3 protein is CASSIFPGGNEQFF. CDR3 bases: TGTGCCAGTAGTATATTCCCAGGGGGAAATGAGCAGTTCTTC.

The V and J genes are TRBV6-2 or TRBV6-3 and TRBJ2-1; tentatively, D is TRBD1 (6 bases). In germline, CDR1 is MNHEY, CDR2 SVGEGT. Trimming took off 6 bases at V and 6 bases at J, with 33 bases between the two ends. This CDR3 is built from 20 residues. CDR3 coding DNA: TGTGCCAGCAGCCCCCGGGACAAAACGATATTTGGTGGCCCCCCCAATGAGCAGTTCTTC. As protein: CASSPRDKTIFGGPPNEQFF.